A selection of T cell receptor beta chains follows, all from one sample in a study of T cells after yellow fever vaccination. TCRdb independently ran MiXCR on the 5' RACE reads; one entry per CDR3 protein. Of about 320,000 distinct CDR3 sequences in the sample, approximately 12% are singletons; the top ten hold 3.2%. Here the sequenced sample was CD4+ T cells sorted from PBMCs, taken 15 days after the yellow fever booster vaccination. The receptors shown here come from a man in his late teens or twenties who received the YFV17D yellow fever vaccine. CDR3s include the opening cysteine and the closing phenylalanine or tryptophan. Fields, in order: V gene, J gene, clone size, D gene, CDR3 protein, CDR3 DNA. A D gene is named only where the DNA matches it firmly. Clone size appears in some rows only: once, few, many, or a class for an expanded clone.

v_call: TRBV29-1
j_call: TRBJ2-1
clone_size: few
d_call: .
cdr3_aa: CSARRGSDNEQFF
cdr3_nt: TGCAGCGCCAGGCGGGGTTCCGACAATGAGCAGTTCTTC

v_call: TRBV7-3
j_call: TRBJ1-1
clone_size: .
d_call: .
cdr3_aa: CASSMDGKAEAFF
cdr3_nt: TGTGCCAGCTCTATGGACGGTAAGGCTGAAGCTTTCTTT

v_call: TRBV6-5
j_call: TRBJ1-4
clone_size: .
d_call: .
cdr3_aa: CASSYWGSANEKLFF
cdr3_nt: TGTGCCAGCAGTTATTGGGGGTCGGCTAATGAAAAACTGTTTTTT

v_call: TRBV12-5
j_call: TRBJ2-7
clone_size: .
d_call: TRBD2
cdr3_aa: CASGSPRLAGGPHEQYF
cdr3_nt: TGTGCTAGTGGTTCCCCACGTCTAGCGGGGGGGCCCCACGAGCAGTACTTC

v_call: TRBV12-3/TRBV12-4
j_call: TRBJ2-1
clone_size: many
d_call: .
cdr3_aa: CASRRAGAPGEQFF
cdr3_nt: TGTGCCAGCAGGAGGGCGGGGGCCCCCGGTGAGCAGTTCTTC

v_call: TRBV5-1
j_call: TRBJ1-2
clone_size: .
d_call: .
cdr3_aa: CASSLGDGANYGYTF
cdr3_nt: TGCGCCAGCAGCTTGGGGGACGGAGCTAACTATGGCTACACCTTC

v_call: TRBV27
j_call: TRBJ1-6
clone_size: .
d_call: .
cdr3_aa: CASSLLGNRNNSPLHF
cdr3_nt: TGTGCCAGCAGTTTATTGGGGAACAGGAATAATTCACCCCTCCACTTT

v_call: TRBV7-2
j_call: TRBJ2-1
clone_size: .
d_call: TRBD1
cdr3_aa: CASSLRGTGANEQFF
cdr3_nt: TGTGCCAGCAGCCTAAGAGGGACAGGGGCGAATGAGCAGTTCTTC

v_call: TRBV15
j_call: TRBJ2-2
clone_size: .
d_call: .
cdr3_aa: CATSKPGGGGELFF
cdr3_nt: TGTGCCACCAGCAAACCTGGAGGGGGCGGGGAGCTGTTTTTT

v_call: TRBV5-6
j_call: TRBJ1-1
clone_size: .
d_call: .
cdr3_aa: CASSGYRWNTEAFF
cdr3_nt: TGTGCCAGCAGCGGCTACAGGTGGAACACTGAAGCTTTCTTT

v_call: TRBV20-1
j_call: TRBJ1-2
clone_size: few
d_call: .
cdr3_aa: CSVRHYGYTF
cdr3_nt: TGCAGTGTACGACACTATGGCTACACCTTC

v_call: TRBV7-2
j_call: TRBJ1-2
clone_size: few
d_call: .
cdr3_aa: CASSLHGGVNYGYTF
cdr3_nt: TGTGCCAGCAGCTTACATGGGGGAGTTAACTATGGCTACACCTTC